This T cell receptor (beta chain) is drawn from a study of T-cell reconstitution after alpha-beta-depleted transplantation in children. This clonotype was detected ten times or more. With V trimmed by 3 bases and J by 5 bases, 15 bases remained unmatched. This CDR3 has 17 residues. Germline CDR1 is LNHNV and CDR2 is YYDKDF (reference sequence). Using unique molecular identifiers, the investigators prepared the TCRbeta library. Each CDR3 protein is one row after TCRdb ran MiXCR on the PCR reads. The top ten hold 35% of the sample, which has some 200,000 distinct CDR3 sequences, approximately 8.4% seen once.

The genes are TRBV15 and TRBJ2-5; 7 nucleotides line up with TRBD1. This material consisted of PBMCs, mostly from graft donor cells, taken 360 days after TCRalphabeta/CD19-depleted stem cell transplant. This clonotype originated in a male patient between 2 and 10 years old who had a stem cell transplant for acute myeloid leukemia, so the T cells may come from the graft donor. Written as DNA, the CDR3 is TGTGCCACCAGCAGGGACTTGGACAGGACCTTATGGGAGACCCAGTACTTC. It codes for CATSRDLDRTLWETQYF.